One sample yielded the 5 T cell receptor beta chains listed below, sequenced in a study of molecular identifiers for immune sequencing clone quantification. TCRdb used MiXCR to reprocess the PCR reads, holding one entry per CDR3 protein. The sample lists 35,000 to 40,000 distinct CDR3 sequences; about a fifth were seen once. The source material was naive CD8+ T cells from blood, with Jurkat cell RNA spiked in. Subset noted: FACS-sorted CD8+CD4-CCR7+CD45RA+ naive T cells. The origin of the receptors is a human donor in good health. Some libraries in this study had Jurkat cell RNA spiked in.

On this clonotype: A much bigger clone sits one base away, suggesting this may be a read error. The chain employs TRBV4-1 and TRBJ1-1; D is possibly TRBD1 (6 bases). Trimming took off 4 bases at V and 0 bases at J, with 12 bases between the two ends. The CDR3 spans 15 residues. Germline V lookup: CDR1 MGHRA, CDR2 YSYEKL. Here the CDR3 DNA reads TGCGCCAGCAGCCGATTACAGGGATTGAACACTGAAGCTTTCTTT. Translated: CASSRLQGLNTEAFF.

A remark on this clonotype: One end of the junction fails to match germline, which may point to a read error. The J gene is TRBJ1-1, the V gene TRBV30; 7 bases agree with TRBD1. The CDR3 has 13 amino acids. In germline, CDR1 is GTSNPN, CDR2 SVGIG (reference sequence). The CDR3 reads CAWSPRGYTEALF. The CDR3 nucleotides read TGTGCCTGGAGTCCCAGGGGGTACACTGAAGCTCTCTTT.

A few counts support this clonotype. A single base separates this from a much larger clone, so it may be a read error. The CDR3 loop is CASGHTPGQGDNEQFF. The CDR3 DNA reads as TGCGCCAGCGGCCACACTCCGGGACAGGGCGACAATGAGCAGTTCTTC. The chain joins TRBV4-1 to TRBJ2-1, with 9 bases fitting TRBD1. The CDR3 loop spans 16 amino acids. Per germline, CDR1 MGHRA and CDR2 YSYEKL.

Ten or more counts support this clonotype. CDR3 DNA: TGTGCCTGGAGTGTAGGGGCAGATACGCAGTATTTT. This translates into CAWSVGADTQYF. V is TRBV30 and J is TRBJ2-3, with D perhaps matching TRBD1 (5 bases). V lost 0 bases and J lost 4, with 5 bases in between. This CDR3 contains 12 residues. Germline CDR1 and CDR2: GTSNPN and SVGIG (reference sequence). Complete variable domain (other parts from reference TRBV30 and TRBJ2-3): SQTIHQWPATLVQPVGSPLSLECTVEGTSNPNLYWYRQAAGRGLQLLFYSVGIGQISSEVPQNLSASRPQDRQFILSSKKLLLSDSGFYLCAWSVGADTQYFGPGTRLTVL.

This clonotype is judged medium-sized. The genes are TRBV5-6 and TRBJ2-7; D unclear. Germline V gene sequence: CDR1 SGHDT, CDR2 YYEEEE. V shed 0 bases and J shed 2 bases, with 9 bases lying between them. This CDR3 is 14 amino acids long. Here the CDR3 reads CASSLGSGTYEQYF. The CDR3 region has the DNA TGTGCCAGCAGCTTGGGTTCAGGCACCTACGAGCAGTACTTC.